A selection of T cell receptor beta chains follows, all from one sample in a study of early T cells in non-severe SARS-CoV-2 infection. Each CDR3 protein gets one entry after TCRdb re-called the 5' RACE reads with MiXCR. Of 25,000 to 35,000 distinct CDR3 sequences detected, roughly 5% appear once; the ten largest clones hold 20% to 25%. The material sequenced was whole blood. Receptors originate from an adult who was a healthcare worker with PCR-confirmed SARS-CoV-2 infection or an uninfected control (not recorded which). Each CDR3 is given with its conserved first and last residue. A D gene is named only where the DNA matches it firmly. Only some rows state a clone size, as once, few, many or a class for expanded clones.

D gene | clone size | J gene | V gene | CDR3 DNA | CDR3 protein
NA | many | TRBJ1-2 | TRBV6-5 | TGTGCCAGCAGTTGGGGTGACTTGAGAGGCTACACCTTC | CASSWGDLRGYTF
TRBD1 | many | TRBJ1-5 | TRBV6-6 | TGTGCCAGCACCGACGTGACAGGGGGCAATCAGCCCCAGCATTTT | CASTDVTGGNQPQHF
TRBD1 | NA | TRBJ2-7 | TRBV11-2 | TGTGCCAGCAGCTCCGGACAGGGGGACGAGCAGTACTTC | CASSSGQGDEQYF
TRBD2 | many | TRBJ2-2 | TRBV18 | TGTGCCAGCTCATCATTTAGCGGGAGAGGTACCGGGGAGCTGTTTTTT | CASSSFSGRGTGELFF
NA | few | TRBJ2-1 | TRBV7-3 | TGTGCCAGCAGCCGCCGCCGTGGGGATGAGAATGAGCAGTTCTTC | CASSRRRGDENEQFF
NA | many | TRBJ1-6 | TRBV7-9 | TGTGCCAGCAGCTCACAGGGTAACCTGAATTCACCCCTCCACTTT | CASSSQGNLNSPLHF
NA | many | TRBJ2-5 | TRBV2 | TGTGCCAGCACCCTACAGGGAGAGGGGACCCAGTACTTC | CASTLQGEGTQYF
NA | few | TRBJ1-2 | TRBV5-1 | TGCGCCAGCAGCTTGGACGGGGCGGCCGGAAGCTACACCTTC | CASSLDGAAGSYTF
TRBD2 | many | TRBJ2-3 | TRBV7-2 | TGTGCCAGCAGCTCCCGGGACTACACTAGAAATACGCAGTATTTT | CASSSRDYTRNTQYF
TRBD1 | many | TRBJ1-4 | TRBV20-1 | TGCAGTGCTTTGGACAGGGGGAATGAAAAACTGTTTTTT | CSALDRGNEKLFF
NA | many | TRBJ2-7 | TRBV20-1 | TGCAGTGCTAGAGCCGATACGGAATACGAGTCGTACTTC | CSARADTEYESYF
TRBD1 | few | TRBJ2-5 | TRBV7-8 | TGTGCCAGCAGCCGCAGGACAGGGCGAACCCAGTACTTC | CASSRRTGRTQYF
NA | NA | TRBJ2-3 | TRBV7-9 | TGTGCCAGCAGCTTATGGCAGGGGAGCACAGATACGCAGTATTTT | CASSLWQGSTDTQYF
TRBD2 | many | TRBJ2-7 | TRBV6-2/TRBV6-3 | TGTGCCAGCGAGTGGCAGCGGGGGCTGAGCGAGCAGTACTTC | CASEWQRGLSEQYF
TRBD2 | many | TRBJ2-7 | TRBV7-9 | TGTGCCAGCAGCTTCCCAGGACGGAACAGGTACTCCGGGGGGTCCTACGAGCAGTACTTC | CASSFPGRNRYSGGSYEQYF
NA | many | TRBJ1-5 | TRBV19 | TGTGCCAGTAGTAGGGATGTCGACAATCAGCCCCAGCATTTT | CASSRDVDNQPQHF
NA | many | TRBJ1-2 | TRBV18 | TGTGCCAGCTCATCGTCCGGGACATCCTATGGCTACACCTTC | CASSSSGTSYGYTF
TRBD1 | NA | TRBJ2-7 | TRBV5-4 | TGTGCCAGCAGCTCAGAGGGACAGGTCTACGAGCAGTACTTC | CASSSEGQVYEQYF
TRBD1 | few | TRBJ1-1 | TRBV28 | TGTGCCAGCACCCTGGACAGGGGGAGAACTGAAGCTTTCTTT | CASTLDRGRTEAFF
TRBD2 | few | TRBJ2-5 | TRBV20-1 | TGCAGTGCCGGCGGACTAGCGGGAGGAAAGACCCAGTACTTC | CSAGGLAGGKTQYF
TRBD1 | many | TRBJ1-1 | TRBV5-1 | TGCGCCAGCACCCCGGGACAGTGGTACACTGAAGCTTTCTTT | CASTPGQWYTEAFF
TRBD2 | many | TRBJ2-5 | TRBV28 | TGTGCCAGCAGTTTAGAGACTAGCGGGAGGGGGACCCAGTACTTC | CASSLETSGRGTQYF
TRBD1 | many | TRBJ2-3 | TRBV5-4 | TGTGCCAGCAGCTCTAGACAGGGGGCAACAGATACGCAGTATTTT | CASSSRQGATDTQYF
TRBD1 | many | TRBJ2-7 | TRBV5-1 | TGCGCCAGCAGAGTTTCTGGACAGGGGGCGTCTGAGCAGTACTTC | CASRVSGQGASEQYF
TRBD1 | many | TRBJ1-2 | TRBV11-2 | TGTGCCAGCAGCTTATGGGCAGGGGGGACCTATGGCTACACCTTC | CASSLWAGGTYGYTF
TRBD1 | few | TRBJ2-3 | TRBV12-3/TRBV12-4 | TGTGCCAGCAGTGAAGGGACAGGGACGGATACGCAGTATTTT | CASSEGTGTDTQYF
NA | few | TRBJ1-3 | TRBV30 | TGTGCCTGGAGTGCGACCAGGGGAAGGGACACCATATATTTT | CAWSATRGRDTIYF
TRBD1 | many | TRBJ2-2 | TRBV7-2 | TGTGCCAGCAGCTGGTACCGGGACAGGGCCGCCACCGGGGAGCTGTTTTTT | CASSWYRDRAATGELFF
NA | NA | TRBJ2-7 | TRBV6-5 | TGTGCCAGCAGCTCCGACAGACACGAGCAGTACTTC | CASSSDRHEQYF
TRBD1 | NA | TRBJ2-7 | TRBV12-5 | TGTGCTAGCTCACCTCCGGGACAGCCGATATTCTACGAGCAGTACTTC | CASSPPGQPIFYEQYF
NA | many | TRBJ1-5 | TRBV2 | TGTGCCAGCAGTTCGGACCGGACGGGCAATCAGCCCCAGCATTTT | CASSSDRTGNQPQHF
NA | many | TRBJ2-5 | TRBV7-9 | TGTGCCAGCAGCCAGGGACGACTAGTCCAAGAGACCCAGTACTTC | CASSQGRLVQETQYF
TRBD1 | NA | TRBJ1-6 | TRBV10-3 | TGTGCCATCAGTGAGCCAGGGGGCAAGATCTATAATTCACCCCTCCACTTT | CAISEPGGKIYNSPLHF
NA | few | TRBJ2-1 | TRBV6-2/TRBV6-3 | TGTGCCAGCAGTTACTCGGGGGGCCGTTACAATGAGCAGTTCTTC | CASSYSGGRYNEQFF
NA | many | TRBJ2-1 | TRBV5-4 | TGTGCCAGCAGCACGGGGACCATGTATGAGCAGTTCTTC | CASSTGTMYEQFF
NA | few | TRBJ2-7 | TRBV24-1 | TGTGCCACGGAGGGTTGGGGGGAAGGAAGGTCCTACGAGCAGTACTTC | CATEGWGEGRSYEQYF
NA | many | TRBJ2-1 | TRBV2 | TGTGCCAGCAGTGTGATGGATTCGGGGAGTGAGCAGTTCTTC | CASSVMDSGSEQFF
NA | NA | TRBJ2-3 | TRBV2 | TGTGCCAGCAGAACCGGGACGGCAGATCGGGATACGCAGTATTTT | CASRTGTADRDTQYF
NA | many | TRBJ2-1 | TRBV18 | TGTGCCAGCTCACCAGTATCTCCCGGGAGCATCTACAATGAGCAGTTCTTC | CASSPVSPGSIYNEQFF
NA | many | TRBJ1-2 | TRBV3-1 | TGTGCCAGCAGCCAAGATAGCAGGGGAACGGGCTACACCTTC | CASSQDSRGTGYTF
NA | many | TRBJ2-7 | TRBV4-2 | TGTGCCAGCAGCCAAGAGTATCGCGGAGGGGGGTACGAGCAGTACTTC | CASSQEYRGGGYEQYF
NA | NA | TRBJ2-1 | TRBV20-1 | TGCAGTGCTAGAGCGAGGAGCTCCTACAATGAGCAGTTCTTC | CSARARSSYNEQFF
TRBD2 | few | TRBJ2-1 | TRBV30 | TGTGCCTGGAGCGCCGGGACTAGCGTCTACAATGAGCAGTTCTTC | CAWSAGTSVYNEQFF
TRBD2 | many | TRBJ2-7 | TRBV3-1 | TGTGCCACTACTAGCGGGGGTTCCGACGAGCAGTACTTC | CATTSGGSDEQYF
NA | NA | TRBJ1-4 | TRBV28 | TGTGCCAGCAGTTTTCTGGACGGACCTAATGAAAAACTGTTTTTT | CASSFLDGPNEKLFF
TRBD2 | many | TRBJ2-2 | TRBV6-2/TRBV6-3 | TGTGCCAGCGGTATTGAAACTAGCGGGCACACCGGGGAGCTGTTTTTT | CASGIETSGHTGELFF
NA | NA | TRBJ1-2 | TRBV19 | TGTGCCAGTAGCCCGCAGGACGGACGCTATGGCTACACCTTC | CASSPQDGRYGYTF
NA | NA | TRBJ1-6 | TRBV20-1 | TGCAGTGCTAGATCGGTGGACGGAGGGTACTTACCCCACTTT | CSARSVDGGYLPHF
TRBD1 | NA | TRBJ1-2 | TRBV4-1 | TGCGCCAGCACCCAGCTCAGGGGGTCTATGTATGGCTACACCTTC | CASTQLRGSMYGYTF
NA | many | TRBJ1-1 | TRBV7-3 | TGTGCCAGCAGCCCTGGGTTCGGGGGTACTGAAGCTTTCTTT | CASSPGFGGTEAFF
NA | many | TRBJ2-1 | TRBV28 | TGTGCCAGCAGTTGGCTAGCGTCGGGCGAGCAGTTCTTC | CASSWLASGEQFF
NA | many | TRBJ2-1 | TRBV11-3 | TGTGCCAGCAGCTTAGGGGCTGGGGGGCCTTTGGTGTACAATGAGCAGTTCTTC | CASSLGAGGPLVYNEQFF
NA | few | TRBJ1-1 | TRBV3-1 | TGTGCCAGCAGCCAGACAGAGAACACTGAAGCTTTCTTT | CASSQTENTEAFF
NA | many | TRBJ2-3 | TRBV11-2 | TGTGCCAGCAGCTTGCACTACAGCACAGATACGCAGTATTTT | CASSLHYSTDTQYF
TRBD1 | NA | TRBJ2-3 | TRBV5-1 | TGCGCCAGCAGCTTGGTCCCACCGGGACAGGGCACAGATACGCAGTATTTT | CASSLVPPGQGTDTQYF